This entry features one TCR beta chain sequence. This sample is drawn from a study of T cells in Graves' hyperthyroidism and ophthalmopathy. The source material, RNA transcripts, was used to amplify TCR beta CDR3 regions. TCR CDR3 underwent first-round RT-PCR with the HTBI primer set. TCRdb used MiXCR to reprocess the multiplex PCR reads, holding one entry per CDR3 protein. The table shows some 500,000 distinct CDR3 sequences, with more than 15% occurring only once. Trimming removed 6 bases at V and 0 bases at J, with 9 bases between. The CDR3 is 15 amino acids. Germline lookup yields CDR1 SEHNR and CDR2 FQNEAQ (reference sequence). Exclusion followed for patients with uncontrolled infection, other autoimmune disease, pregnancy or lactation.

The TCR sequence derives from a woman aged 30 to 39 with Graves' ophthalmopathy. Sequenced sample: blood. The chain is built from TRBV7-9 and TRBJ2-6; no firm D call. The CDR3 bases are TGTGCCAGCAGTCAGATTTCCTCTGGGGCCAACGTCCTGACTTTC. Translating gives CASSQISSGANVLTF.